The TCR beta chain described here comes from a study of shared clonotypes between healthy human individuals. At the level of the study: Three plates were used per donor for CD4 naive, three for CD4 memory, two for CD8 naive and one for CD8 memory. Study observations and caveats: Approximately 5% of naive CD4 clonotypes were shared across a few donors.

The CDR3 has 14 amino acids. V lost 2 bases, J lost 6 bases, and 5 bases stayed unmatched. CDR1 and CDR2 from the germline V gene are SNHLY and FYNNEI. Measured with immunoSEQ multiplex PCR; TCRdb has only the in-frame clones, and not every one. The profile shows about 1.1 million clones, 70% to 80% of them singletons. On this clone itself: Its antigen is not known.

It was into CD45RA+ naive and CD45RA-negative memory subsets that the CD4+ cells were split. Sequencing was performed on memory CD4+ T cells from PBMCs. Sample subset: CD45RA-negative fraction. This sequence joins TRBV2 and TRBJ2-7; TRBD1 matches 9 bases. This sequence was found in a man aged 18 to 30 in good health. Some clones in this sample may be carry-over from other donors' samples. The CDR3 region is CASSELWTGVEQYF. The CDR3 coding sequence is TGTGCCAGCAGTGAACTTTGGACAGGGGTCGAGCAGTACTTC.